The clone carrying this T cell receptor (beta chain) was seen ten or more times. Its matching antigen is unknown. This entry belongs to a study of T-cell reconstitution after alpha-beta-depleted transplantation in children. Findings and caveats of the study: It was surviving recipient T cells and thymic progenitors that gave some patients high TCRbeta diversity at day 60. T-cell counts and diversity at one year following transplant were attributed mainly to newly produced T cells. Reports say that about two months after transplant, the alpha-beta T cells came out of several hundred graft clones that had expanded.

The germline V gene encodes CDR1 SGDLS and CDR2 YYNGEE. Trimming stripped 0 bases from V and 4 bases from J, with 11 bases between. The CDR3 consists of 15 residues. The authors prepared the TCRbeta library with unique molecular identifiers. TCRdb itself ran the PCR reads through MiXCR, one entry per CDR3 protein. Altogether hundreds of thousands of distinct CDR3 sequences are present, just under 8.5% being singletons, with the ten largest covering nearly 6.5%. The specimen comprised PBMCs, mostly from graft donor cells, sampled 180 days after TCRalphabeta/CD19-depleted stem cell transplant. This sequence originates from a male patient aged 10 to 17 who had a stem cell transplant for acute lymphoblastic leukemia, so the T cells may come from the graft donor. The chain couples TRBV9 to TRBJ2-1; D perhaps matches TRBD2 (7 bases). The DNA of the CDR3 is TGTGCCAGCAGCGTAGCGGGGGGCGGATACAATGAGCAGTTCTTC. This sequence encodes CASSVAGGGYNEQFF.